The rows below give T cell receptor beta chains drawn from one sample of a study of T cell repertoires in cytomegalovirus infection. TCRdb re-called the reads with MiXCR, one entry per CDR3 protein. The sample yields 60,000 to 75,000 distinct CDR3 sequences, under 4.5% seen once. The sample comprised PBMCs. Receptors originate from a human donor in good health (CMV status not recorded). Some clones in this sample may be carry-over from other donors' samples. The CDR3 runs from the conserved cysteine through the conserved F or W.

V gene	J gene	CDR3 protein
TRBV7-2	TRBJ1-1	CASSLAGFSTEAFF
TRBV7-8	TRBJ2-7	CASSLQFYEQYF
TRBV29-1	TRBJ1-2	CSVEARDSYGYTF
TRBV6-2/TRBV6-3	TRBJ2-5	CASSYSPGVETQYF
TRBV6-5	TRBJ1-2	CASRSGTGLGYTF
TRBV12-3/TRBV12-4	TRBJ2-2	CASSRDTGHGELFF
TRBV10-3	TRBJ1-6	CAIRSGTGPSPLHF
TRBV7-9	TRBJ2-7	CASSGAQQRSYEQYF
TRBV29-1	TRBJ2-1	CSVEDPGLADHGVQFF
TRBV7-8	TRBJ2-7	CASSLSGTSVYEQYF
TRBV5-6	TRBJ2-3	CASSTTGRSDTQYF
TRBV5-1	TRBJ2-7	CASSFGHRDEQYF
TRBV2	TRBJ2-2	CASSGESTGELFF
TRBV4-1	TRBJ1-5	CASSQGVNQPQHF
TRBV29-1	TRBJ1-1	CSVEFGGDLLNTEAFF
TRBV2	TRBJ2-5	CASVENWSETQYF
TRBV7-2	TRBJ2-5	CASSWRAGDGETQYF
TRBV9	TRBJ2-3	CASSEPTSGDKDTQYF
TRBV7-2	TRBJ2-1	CASSLVRDRGFHNEQFF
TRBV7-2	TRBJ2-5	CASSPQGQGETQYF
TRBV7-8	TRBJ2-7	CASSLASVYEQYF
TRBV6-2/TRBV6-3	TRBJ2-3	CASSYSDYRRTATQYF
TRBV7-2	TRBJ2-3	CASSLRRLSGGVDTQYF
TRBV20-1	TRBJ1-1	CSARDARAAPTQDEAFF
TRBV7-2	TRBJ2-3	CASSLTGPSADTQYF
TRBV7-9	TRBJ2-7	CASIGSSYEQYF
TRBV7-2	TRBJ1-1	CASSFLTGDTEAFF
TRBV7-2	TRBJ1-5	CASSLQVTYSNQPQHF
TRBV7-6	TRBJ2-1	CASSDRDRTYNEQFF
TRBV12-3/TRBV12-4	TRBJ1-2	CASSLNAYGYTF
TRBV28	TRBJ1-4	CASSRDSRGEKLFF
TRBV7-9	TRBJ2-7	CASSYSGIDEQYF
TRBV7-2	TRBJ2-3	CASALLGLAGGPITDTQYF
TRBV20-1	TRBJ1-1	CSVGNTEAFF
TRBV7-2	TRBJ1-4	CASSRRGIGTNEKLFF
TRBV10-3	TRBJ1-5	CATAGTLGQPQHF
TRBV6-6	TRBJ2-7	CASRSYRAGEQYF
TRBV28	TRBJ2-1	CASGLLVQFF
TRBV7-9	TRBJ2-5	CASSFWTSPQYF
TRBV7-2	TRBJ1-2	CASSKTTGPYGYTF
TRBV7-8	TRBJ2-4	CASSPGGGIQYF